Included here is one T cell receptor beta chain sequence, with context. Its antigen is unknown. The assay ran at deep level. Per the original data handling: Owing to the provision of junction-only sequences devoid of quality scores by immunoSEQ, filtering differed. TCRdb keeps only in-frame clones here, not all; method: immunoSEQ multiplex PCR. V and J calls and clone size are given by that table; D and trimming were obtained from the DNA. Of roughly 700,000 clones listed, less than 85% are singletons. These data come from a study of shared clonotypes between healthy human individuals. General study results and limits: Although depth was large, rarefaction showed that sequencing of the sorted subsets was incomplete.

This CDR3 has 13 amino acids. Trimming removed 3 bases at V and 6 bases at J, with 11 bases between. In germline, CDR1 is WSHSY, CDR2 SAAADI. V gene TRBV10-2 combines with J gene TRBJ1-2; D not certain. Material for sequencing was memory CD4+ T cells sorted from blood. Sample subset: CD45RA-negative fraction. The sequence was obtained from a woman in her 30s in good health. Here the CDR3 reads CASSDQRTHGYTF. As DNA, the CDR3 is TGCGCCAGCAGTGATCAACGGACTCATGGCTACACCTTC.